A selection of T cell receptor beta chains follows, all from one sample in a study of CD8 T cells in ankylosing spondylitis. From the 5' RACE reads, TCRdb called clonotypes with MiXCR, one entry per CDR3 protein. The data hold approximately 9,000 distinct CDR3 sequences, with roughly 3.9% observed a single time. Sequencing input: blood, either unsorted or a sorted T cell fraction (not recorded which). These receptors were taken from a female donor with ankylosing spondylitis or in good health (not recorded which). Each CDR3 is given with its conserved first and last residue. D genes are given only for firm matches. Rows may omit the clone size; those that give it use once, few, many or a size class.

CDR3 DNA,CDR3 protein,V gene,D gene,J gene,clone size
TGTGCCAGCAGCGTAGAGGACAGGGGGCTTAGTGGCTACACCTTC,CASSVEDRGLSGYTF,TRBV9,TRBD1,TRBJ1-2,many
TGTGCCAGCAGCCCCGCAAAGTGGGGGAACTATGGCTACACCTTC,CASSPAKWGNYGYTF,TRBV9,-,TRBJ1-2,many
TGTGCCAGCAGCGTATCAGGGGCGACCCAAGAGACCCAGTACTTC,CASSVSGATQETQYF,TRBV9,-,TRBJ2-5,many
TGTGCCAGCAGCGACGAACAACAGGCCACGACCCACGAGCAGTACTTC,CASSDEQQATTHEQYF,TRBV9,-,TRBJ2-7,many
TGTGCCAGCAGCGTAGAATCGACAGATACGCAGTATTTT,CASSVESTDTQYF,TRBV9,-,TRBJ2-3,many
TGTGCCAGCAGCGCACTGGGAGTAGCGGGGGTCGAGACCCAGTACTTC,CASSALGVAGVETQYF,TRBV9,TRBD2,TRBJ2-5,-
TGTGCCAGCAGCGGACGAACGGGACAGTCTGAAGCTTTCTTT,CASSGRTGQSEAFF,TRBV9,TRBD1,TRBJ1-1,medium-sized
TGTGCCAGCAGCGAGTACAGGAACACCGGGGAGCTGTTTTTT,CASSEYRNTGELFF,TRBV9,-,TRBJ2-2,many
TGTGCCAGCAGCGTAGGGGACTCAACATCCTACGAGCAGTACTTC,CASSVGDSTSYEQYF,TRBV9,-,TRBJ2-7,many
TGTGCCAGCAGCGTAGGGCAGGGGACCGGGGAGCTGTTTTTT,CASSVGQGTGELFF,TRBV9,-,TRBJ2-2,few
TGTGCCAGCAGCGTATCGGGGGGGTTAACAGATACGCAGTATTTT,CASSVSGGLTDTQYF,TRBV9,TRBD2,TRBJ2-3,medium-sized
TGTGCCAGCAGCGAAAAAGGGGGAGGCACCGGGGAGCTGTTTTTT,CASSEKGGGTGELFF,TRBV9,-,TRBJ2-2,medium-sized
TGTGCCAGCAGCGTAGATGGGCGAACATATGGCTACACCTTC,CASSVDGRTYGYTF,TRBV9,-,TRBJ1-2,medium-sized
TGTGCCAGCAGCTCTACAGGGGGAGGCACTGAAGCTTTCTTT,CASSSTGGGTEAFF,TRBV9,TRBD1,TRBJ1-1,medium-sized
TGTGCCAGCAGCGTAGTAGGACTAGTCACAGATACGCAGTATTTT,CASSVVGLVTDTQYF,TRBV9,TRBD2,TRBJ2-3,many
TGTGCCAGCAGCGCCGGGACGGGGGGAATACAAGAGACCCAGTACTTC,CASSAGTGGIQETQYF,TRBV9,TRBD2,TRBJ2-5,medium-sized
TGTGCCAGCAGCGTAGGGCGGGACCCCTACAATGAGCAGTTCTTC,CASSVGRDPYNEQFF,TRBV9,-,TRBJ2-1,few
TGTGCCAGCAGCCCTTCTCGCGGTATCGGCACCGGGGAGCTGTTTTTT,CASSPSRGIGTGELFF,TRBV9,-,TRBJ2-2,medium-sized
TGTGCCAGCAGCGGAGGACAGGGGGCAATGAACACTGAAGCTTTCTTT,CASSGGQGAMNTEAFF,TRBV9,TRBD1,TRBJ1-1,medium-sized
TGTGCCAGCTGCCTCGGCGGGTCGAACACCGGGGAGCTGTTTTTT,CASCLGGSNTGELFF,TRBV9,-,TRBJ2-2,many
TGCAGCGTTGATTACAGGGACGTTAACCAGCCCCAGCATTTT,CSVDYRDVNQPQHF,TRBV29-1,-,TRBJ1-5,many
TGTGCCAGCAGCTCCCAGGACGTCATGAGCTCCTACGAGCAGTACTTC,CASSSQDVMSSYEQYF,TRBV9,-,TRBJ2-7,many
TGTGCCAGCGGCCGTTGGGCGAACACCGGGGAGCTGCTTTTT,CASGRWANTGELLF,TRBV5-4,-,TRBJ2-2,-
TGTGCCAGCAGCCCCACGGGACAGGGGTTATCTGGGGCCAACGTCCTGACTTTC,CASSPTGQGLSGANVLTF,TRBV9,TRBD1,TRBJ2-6,many
TGTGCCAGCAGCGTAGCTTGGGCTTCCTACGAGCAGTACTTC,CASSVAWASYEQYF,TRBV9,-,TRBJ2-7,medium-sized
TGTGCCAGCAGCGCGGGACAGGCGGGTTCCTACGAGCAGTACTTC,CASSAGQAGSYEQYF,TRBV9,TRBD1,TRBJ2-7,medium-sized
TGTGCCAGCAGCCCAGGACAGTTTTCAACCTACGAGCAGTACTTC,CASSPGQFSTYEQYF,TRBV9,-,TRBJ2-7,-
TGTGCCAGCAGAGAGGACCACTATGGCTACACCTTC,CASREDHYGYTF,TRBV9,-,TRBJ1-2,medium-sized
TGTGCCAGCAGCCCTCGCGGGGACTACGAGCAGTACTTC,CASSPRGDYEQYF,TRBV9,-,TRBJ2-7,medium-sized
TGTGCCAGCAGCGTACTAGCGGGGAACACAGATACGCAGTATTTT,CASSVLAGNTDTQYF,TRBV9,TRBD2,TRBJ2-3,many
TGTGCCAGCAGCGGACACACCATGGGCTATGGCTACACCTTC,CASSGHTMGYGYTF,TRBV9,-,TRBJ1-2,many
TGTGCCAGCAGCTCTATGGGAGGGGGAACAGATACGCAGTATTTT,CASSSMGGGTDTQYF,TRBV9,-,TRBJ2-3,many
TGTGCCAGCAGCGTAGTAGAGCGGGGGAGCACAGATACGCAGTATTTT,CASSVVERGSTDTQYF,TRBV9,TRBD2,TRBJ2-3,many
TGTGCCAGCAGCGACCGGGACAGACCTTACGAGCAGTACTTC,CASSDRDRPYEQYF,TRBV9,TRBD1,TRBJ2-7,many
TGTGCCAGCAGCGTAGACGGGGGGGCCTACAATGAGCAGTTCTTC,CASSVDGGAYNEQFF,TRBV9,TRBD2,TRBJ2-1,many
TGTGCCAGCAGCATACAGGGGGGCAACGAGCAGTACTTC,CASSIQGGNEQYF,TRBV9,TRBD1,TRBJ2-7,many
TGTGCCAGCAGCGTAGAGGGCGTCACCAATGAGCAGTTCTTC,CASSVEGVTNEQFF,TRBV9,-,TRBJ2-1,many
TGTGCCAGCAGCGTAGCGGGACTAGCCGAGGAGACCCAGTACTTC,CASSVAGLAEETQYF,TRBV9,TRBD2,TRBJ2-5,medium-sized
TGTGCCAGCAGCGACGTTAACTATGGCTACACCTTC,CASSDVNYGYTF,TRBV9,-,TRBJ1-2,many
TGTGCCAGCAGCGCCCCAGGGAACGAGCAGTACTTC,CASSAPGNEQYF,TRBV9,-,TRBJ2-7,-
TGTGCCAGCAGCGTAGGGATGGCACAGGGGGTCGGCTATGGCTACACCTTC,CASSVGMAQGVGYGYTF,TRBV9,TRBD1,TRBJ1-2,medium-sized
TGTGCCAGCAGCGTAGTGGGACTAGGAGATACGCAGTATTTT,CASSVVGLGDTQYF,TRBV9,TRBD2,TRBJ2-3,-